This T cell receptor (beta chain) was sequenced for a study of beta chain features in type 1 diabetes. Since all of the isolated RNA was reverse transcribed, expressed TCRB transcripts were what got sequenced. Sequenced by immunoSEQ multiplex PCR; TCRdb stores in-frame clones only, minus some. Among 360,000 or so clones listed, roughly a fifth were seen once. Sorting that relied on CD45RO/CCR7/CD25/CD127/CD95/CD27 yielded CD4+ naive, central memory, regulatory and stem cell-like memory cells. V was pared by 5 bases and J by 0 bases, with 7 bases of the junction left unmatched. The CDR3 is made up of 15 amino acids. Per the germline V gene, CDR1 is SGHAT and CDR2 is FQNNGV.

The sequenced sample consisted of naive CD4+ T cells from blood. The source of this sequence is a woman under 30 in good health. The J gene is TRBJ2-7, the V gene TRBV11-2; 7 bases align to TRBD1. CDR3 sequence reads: CASSAPGQSSYEQYF. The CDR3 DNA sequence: TGTGCCAGCAGCGCCCCGGGACAGAGCTCCTACGAGCAGTACTTC. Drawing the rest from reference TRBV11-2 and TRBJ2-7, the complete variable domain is EAGVAQSPRYKIIEKRQSVAFWCNPISGHATLYWYQQILGQGPKLLIQFQNNGVVDDSQLPKDRFSAERLKGVDSTLKIQPAKLEDSAVYLCASSAPGQSSYEQYFGPGTRLTVT.